A single sample gave rise to the 25 T cell receptor beta chains below, sequenced in a study of blood T cell repertoires in COVID-19. Using immunoSEQ multiplex PCR, the repertoire was profiled, and TCRdb retains in-frame clones only, with some absent. The table has roughly 190,000 clones, approximately 92% seen once. Sequencing was done on a sample of peripheral blood. The receptors originated from a man in his fifties with acute or convalescent COVID-19.

V is TRBV10-3 and J is TRBJ2-1; 7 bases map to TRBD2. V trimming: 6 bases; J trimming: 9 bases; junction bases outside the gene matches: 17. The CDR3 is 16 amino acids. Germline CDR1 ENHRY, CDR2 SYGVKD. This CDR3 reads CAISILATHPGGEQFF. DNA of the CDR3: TGTGCCATCAGCATACTAGCCACTCACCCGGGAGGTGAGCAGTTCTTC.

This chain joins TRBV25-1 and TRBJ1-2, with D perhaps TRBD1 (6 bases). In germline, CDR1 is MGHDK, CDR2 SYGVNS. There are 13 residues in the CDR3. V lost 4 bases and J lost 4, with 10 bases in between. The CDR3 sequence is CASSVGAGYGYTF. CDR3 nucleotides: TGTGCCAGCAGTGTGGGGGCAGGCTATGGCTACACCTTC.

The chain is built from TRBV6-1 and TRBJ1-1, with a tentative D call TRBD1 (5 bases). Per germline, CDR1 MNHNS and CDR2 SASEGT. The CDR3 loop spans 14 amino acids. Trimming shortened V by 1 base and J by 4 bases, and 10 bases separated the two germline ends. In DNA form, the CDR3 reads TGTGCCAGCAGTGAAGTGGGGGGGAGCACTGAAGCTTTCTTT. It encodes CASSEVGGSTEAFF.

This chain joins TRBV7-9 and TRBJ1-2, with TRBD1 matching 9 bases. The CDR3 consists of 13 residues. Germline CDR1 is SEHNR and CDR2 is FQNEAQ (reference sequence). The J segment lost 4 bases and the V segment lost 6 bases, leaving 3 bases of the junction unmatched. CDR3 DNA sequence: TGTGCCAGCAGAGGGACAGGGCTCTATGGCTACACCTTC. Its protein product is CASRGTGLYGYTF.

This sequence joins TRBV19 and TRBJ2-2, with a possible D match to TRBD2 (5 bases). The germline V and J ends were trimmed by 3 bases and 4 bases, with 9 bases remaining between them. The CDR3 sequence is 14 residues long. Germline loops: CDR1 LNHDA, CDR2 SQIVND (reference sequence). Here the CDR3 DNA reads TGTGCCAGTAGTATGCGAGGGAGCACCGGGGAGCTGTTTTTT. Residues: CASSMRGSTGELFF.

This sequence joins TRBV29-1 and TRBJ2-7; 8 bases agree with TRBD1. Per the germline V gene, CDR1 is SQVTM and CDR2 is ANQGSEA. The CDR3 covers 14 residues. With 6 bases clipped from V and 2 bases from J, the junction kept 9 bases outside the gene matches. CDR3 sequence reads: CSVRTGQGTYEQYF. The CDR3 DNA follows: TGCAGCGTCCGGACTGGACAGGGTACCTACGAGCAGTACTTC.

V gene TRBV27 combines with J gene TRBJ1-6; 9 bases line up with TRBD1. Trimming cost V 7 bases and J 6 bases; bases outside gene matches: 4. Germline V CDR1 and CDR2: MNHEY, SMNVEV (reference sequence). CDR3 length: 14 amino acids. The CDR3, as DNA: TGTGCCAGCAAACTGACAGGGGGTAATTCACCCCTCCACTTT. Translation: CASKLTGGNSPLHF.

V usage is TRBV7-9 and J usage is TRBJ2-1; weak D call: TRBD1 (6 bases). This CDR3 comprises 12 residues. V lost 5 bases to trimming and J lost 13 bases, with 15 bases between them. Germline V CDR1 and CDR2: SEHNR, FQNEAQ (reference sequence). CDR3 nucleotides: TGTGCCAGCAGCCTGGGGACAACTCACCAGTTCTTC. Encoded protein: CASSLGTTHQFF. The whole variable domain, filled in from reference TRBV7-9 and TRBJ2-1, reads DTGVSQNPRHKITKRGQNVTFRCDPISEHNRLYWYRQTLGQGPEFLTYFQNEAQLEKSRLLSDRFSAERPKGSFSTLEIQRTEQGDSAMYLCASSLGTTHQFFGPGTRLTVL.

This clone was recorded once. The rearrangement links TRBV6-5 to TRBJ1-5; D is undetermined. Trimming took off 7 bases at V and 2 bases at J, with 6 bases between the two ends. This CDR3 comprises 12 residues. Germline CDR1 reads MNHEY; CDR2 reads SVGAGI. CDR3 coding DNA: TGTGCCAGCACTACAGGCAATCAGCCCCAGCATTTT. The encoded protein is CASTTGNQPQHF.

The rearrangement joins TRBV7-8 to TRBJ2-7; tentative D call: TRBD2 (7 bases). This CDR3 spans 18 amino acids. Per the germline V gene, CDR1 is SGHVS and CDR2 is FQNEAQ. V gave up 1 base and J gave up 0 bases, with 19 bases separating them. As DNA, the CDR3 is TGTGCCAGCAGCTTAGTCCTGTCGGGGGGCCTAAGCTCCTACGAGCAGTACGTC. Its translation: CASSLVLSGGLSSYEQYV.

This chain uses TRBV10-1 with TRBJ2-1; tentatively, D is TRBD2 (6 bases). CDR3 size: 17 residues. Looked up from germline, CDR1 is WNHNN and CDR2 is SYGVQD (reference sequence). The V and J ends lost 2 bases and 0 bases respectively, with 14 bases between them. DNA for the CDR3: TGCGCCAGCAGTGAGCGGGCCGGTAGCGGCTCCTACAATGAGCAGTTCTTC. This translates into CASSERAGSGSYNEQFF.

V and J are TRBV24-1 and TRBJ1-5; D uncertain. The CDR3 is made up of 12 amino acids. The germline V gene encodes CDR1 KGHDR and CDR2 SFDVKD. The germline V and J ends were trimmed by 4 bases and 4 bases, with 4 bases remaining between them. As DNA, the CDR3 is TGTGCCACCAGTGACGTGAATCAGCCCCAGCATTTT. It is translated as CATSDVNQPQHF.

The chain employs TRBV7-3 and TRBJ2-5; D is unclear. V lost 0 bases and J lost 2, with 7 bases in between. The CDR3 totals 14 residues. Looked up from germline, CDR1 is SGHTA and CDR2 is FQGTGA. The CDR3 region has the DNA TGTGCCAGCAGCTTAACGGGCTGGCAAGAGACCCAGTACTTC. Protein product: CASSLTGWQETQYF.

V usage is TRBV6-5 and J usage is TRBJ2-7, with 9 bases matching TRBD1. J lost 3 bases, V lost 7 bases, and 4 bases had no gene match. Per the germline V gene, CDR1 is MNHEY and CDR2 is SVGAGI. This CDR3 spans 13 amino acids. The CDR3 bases are TGTGCCAGCATTAAGACAGGGGGCTACGAGCAGTACTTC. Translation gives CASIKTGGYEQYF.

The genes are TRBV28 and TRBJ1-2; D is undetermined. Trimming removed 2 bases at V and 6 bases at J, with 13 bases between. CDR3 length: 14 residues. The germline CDR1 and CDR2 sequences are MDHEN and SYDVKM. DNA for the CDR3: TGTGCCAGCAGTTTAACCTCCCTTCGGGATGGCTACACCTTC. It yields the protein CASSLTSLRDGYTF.

The chain carries TRBV27 and TRBJ2-1, with 10 bases aligning to TRBD2. Germline V gene lookup returns CDR1 MNHEY and CDR2 SMNVEV (reference sequence). Trimming took 3 bases from V and 5 from J; bases not matched to a gene: 4. CDR3 length equals 15 residues. The CDR3 DNA reads TGTGCCAGCAGTTTTGGGACTAGCGCCCACAATGAGCAGTTCTTC. Translating gives CASSFGTSAHNEQFF.

Here the CDR3 DNA reads TGTGCCAGCAGGGGGGGGGCAGGAGATCAGCCCCAGCATTTT. Translated: CASRGGAGDQPQHF. The V gene is TRBV6-5, the J gene TRBJ1-5, with D maybe TRBD1 (6 bases). Germline V CDR1 and CDR2: MNHEY, SVGAGI. V lost 6 bases, J lost 5 bases, and 14 bases lay in between. The CDR3 spans 14 residues.

CDR3 DNA sequence: TGTGCCAGCGGCCGGGGGGCCCACCAAGAGACCCAGTACTTC. It specifies CASGRGAHQETQYF. The chain carries TRBV27 and TRBJ2-5; D is possibly TRBD2 (7 bases). CDR1 is MNHEY, CDR2 SMNVEV, per germline (reference sequence). Trimming left V 8 bases short and J 0 bases short, with 13 bases between. The CDR3 is 14 amino acids.

The chain's CDR3 is CASRETVSYEQYF. CDR3 DNA: TGCGCCAGCAGAGAGACAGTATCCTACGAGCAGTACTTC. This sequence joins TRBV10-2 and TRBJ2-7, with D possibly being TRBD1 (5 bases). The V gene lost 6 bases and the J gene lost 1 base, with 10 bases spanning the gap. The length of the CDR3 is 13 residues. CDR1 is WSHSY, CDR2 SAAADI, per germline.

This sequence joins TRBV19 and TRBJ2-1; D ambiguous. The CDR3 runs 15 residues. V lost 3 bases to trimming and J lost 0 bases, with 9 bases between them. Germline CDR1 and CDR2: LNHDA and SQIVND (reference sequence). The CDR3 here is CASSILRSSYNEQFF. CDR3 sequence (DNA): TGTGCCAGTAGTATCCTGAGGAGCTCCTACAATGAGCAGTTCTTC.

The rearrangement uses TRBV28 and TRBJ1-4; D might be TRBD1 (6 bases). The CDR3 covers 16 residues. The V gene's germline CDR1 is MDHEN and CDR2 SYDVKM. With 1 base removed from V and 7 bases from J, the gap between germline ends came to 16 bases. CDR3 residues: CASSLFSAGESEKLFF. Written as DNA, the CDR3 is TGTGCCAGCAGTTTATTTTCGGCAGGGGAGAGTGAAAAACTGTTTTTT.

The gene calls are TRBV28 and TRBJ2-5, with TRBD1 identical over 7 bases. CDR1 and CDR2 (germline): MDHEN, SYDVKM. V was clipped by 6 bases and J by 1 base; unmatched bases: 8. The CDR3 covers 15 residues. The CDR3 is CASRSGGQAQETQYF. CDR3 sequence (DNA): TGTGCCAGCAGGTCCGGTGGACAGGCCCAAGAGACCCAGTACTTC.

The V call is TRBV12-5, the J call TRBJ2-2; TRBD2 matches at 16 bases. Germline trimming cut 5 bases from V and 9 bases from J; bases unmatched to any gene: 6. Germline CDR1 and CDR2: LGHNT and FRNRAP. CDR3 length equals 16 residues. The chain's CDR3 is CASGPGTSGRARELFF. The CDR3 nucleotides read TGTGCTAGTGGTCCAGGGACTAGCGGGAGGGCCAGGGAGCTGTTTTTT.

The rearrangement links TRBV7-3 to TRBJ1-1; possibly TRBD1 for D (6 bases). Per the germline V gene, CDR1 is SGHTA and CDR2 is FQGTGA. V lost 2 bases and J 1 base, leaving 8 bases between the germline ends. The CDR3 is made up of 14 amino acids. CDR3 loop: CASSLGGPNTEAFF. The CDR3 DNA is TGTGCCAGCAGCTTAGGGGGCCCGAACACTGAAGCTTTCTTT.

This sequence joins TRBV27 and TRBJ2-7; weak D call: TRBD2 (5 bases). Germline CDR1 MNHEY, CDR2 SMNVEV (reference sequence). The CDR3 is 14 residues long. Trimming pared 8 bases from V and 2 bases from J, leaving 16 bases between. CDR3 sequence: CASGLSVNPYEQYF. The CDR3 nucleotides are TGTGCCAGCGGCCTTAGCGTAAATCCCTACGAGCAGTACTTC.